Presented here are 11 T cell receptor beta chains from one specimen sequenced in a study of beta chain features in type 1 diabetes. These receptors' antigens are unknown. Study observations and caveats: Shortening of TCRB CDR3s, moderate but significant, appeared in all four CD4+ subsets of Type 1 diabetes patients.

What was sequenced were expressed TCRB transcripts, since all of the isolated RNA had been reverse transcribed. Generated by immunoSEQ multiplex PCR, the TCRdb table keeps only in-frame clones and is missing some. The sample lists 500,000 to 800,000 clones, 9.5% to 15% occurring once. The sample taken for sequencing was naive CD4+ T cells from blood. These TCRs come from a young man with type 1 diabetes.

This clone was seen a handful of times. This chain uses TRBV10-3 with TRBJ2-3; TRBD1 aligns across 9 bases. V lost 3 bases and J lost 4; bases outside the gene matches: 5. CDR3 size: 15 residues. In germline, CDR1 is ENHRY, CDR2 SYGVKD. The CDR3 region is CAISDPRDRADTQYF. The CDR3 nucleotides read TGTGCCATCAGTGACCCAAGGGACAGGGCAGATACGCAGTATTTT.

This clone was detected a few times. The rearrangement links TRBV5-8 to TRBJ1-1, with a possible D match to TRBD1 (6 bases). This CDR3 contains 16 residues. V shed 7 bases and J shed 3 bases, with 22 bases lying between them. The germline CDR1 and CDR2 sequences are SGHTS and YDEGEE. The CDR3 region has the DNA TGTGCCAGCCCCACCGCCGCAGGGGAGGAGGACACTGAAGCTTTCTTT. Its protein product is CASPTAAGEEDTEAFF.

The chain joins TRBV29-1 to TRBJ1-2; weak D call: TRBD1 (5 bases). The CDR3 has 14 amino acids. Germline assignment: CDR1 SQVTM and CDR2 ANQGSEA. The V and J ends lost 8 bases and 6 bases respectively, with 22 bases between them. CDR3 bases: TGCAGCACCTGGCCGGGGGAAGGTGGCGATGGCTACACCTTC. Its translation is CSTWPGEGGDGYTF. The full variable domain, its missing parts supplied by reference TRBV29-1 and TRBJ1-2, is SAVISQKPSRDICQRGTSLTIQCQVDSQVTMMFWYRQQPGQSLTLIATANQGSEATYESGFVIDKFPISRPNLTFSTLTVSNMSPEDSSIYLCSTWPGEGGDGYTFGSGTRLTVV.

The V and J genes are TRBV7-3 and TRBJ2-5; either TRBD1 or TRBD2 may fit D (5 bases each). The V gene lost 6 bases and the J gene lost 4 bases, with 15 bases spanning the gap. The CDR3 has 14 amino acids. Germline CDR1 SGHTA, CDR2 FQGTGA. The CDR3 here is CASSPTGPSETQYF. CDR3 DNA sequence: TGTGCCAGCAGTCCAACGGGACCCTCAGAGACCCAGTACTTC.

The rearrangement joins TRBV6-1 to TRBJ1-2, with D unresolved. Germline V lookup: CDR1 MNHNS, CDR2 SASEGT. Trimming cost V 7 bases and J 3 bases, with 3 bases left between them. The CDR3 covers 10 residues. CDR3 coding DNA: TGTGCCAGCAATGACTATGGCTACACCTTC. This gives the protein CASNDYGYTF.

The V gene is TRBV7-2, the J gene TRBJ2-5; 9 bases are shared with TRBD2. This CDR3 has 17 residues. In germline, CDR1 is SGHTA, CDR2 FQGNSA. The V and J ends lost 2 bases and 5 bases, in that order; junction bases with no gene match: 12. The DNA of the CDR3 is TGTGCCAGCAGCTTAAACGGCGGGGGGGCCGGTCAGGAGACCCAGTACTTC. As protein: CASSLNGGGAGQETQYF. The variable domain in full, completed from reference TRBV7-2 and TRBJ2-5, reads GAGVSQSPSNKVTEKGKDVELRCDPISGHTALYWYRQSLGQGLEFLIYFQGNSAPDKSGLPSDRFSAERTGGSVSTLTIQRTQQEDSAVYLCASSLNGGGAGQETQYFGPGTRLLVL.

The rearrangement links TRBV6-5 to TRBJ1-2; tentative D call: TRBD1 (5 bases). Germline CDR1 and CDR2: MNHEY and SVGAGI. The CDR3 contains 15 residues. V lost 0 bases and J lost 6, with 14 bases in between. The chain's CDR3 is CASSYSPGLPNGYTF. CDR3 bases: TGTGCCAGCAGTTACTCGCCGGGACTTCCTAATGGCTACACCTTC.

In this sample, this clone turned up many times. The chain employs TRBV10-3 and TRBJ2-5; D unclear. CDR1 is ENHRY and CDR2 is SYGVKD in the germline V gene. The CDR3 runs to 13 residues. V shed 2 bases and J shed 3 bases, with 7 bases lying between them. The CDR3 loop reads CAISEGTEETQYF. For the CDR3, the DNA is TGTGCCATCAGTGAGGGTACAGAAGAGACCCAGTACTTC.

Only a few counts were recorded for this clone. V gene TRBV5-1 combines with J gene TRBJ2-2; TRBD2 matches at 11 bases. This CDR3 is 16 amino acids long. J gave up 2 bases and V 7 bases, and 7 bases lay outside the gene matches. Germline V gene lookup returns CDR1 SGHRS and CDR2 YFSETQ. The CDR3 DNA follows: TGCGCCAGCCAGTTACTAGCGGGGGTAAACACCGGGGAGCTGTTTTTT. Translation gives CASQLLAGVNTGELFF.

The gene calls are TRBV5-1 and TRBJ1-1, with 7 nucleotides matching TRBD1. The V gene end was trimmed by 5 bases and the J gene end by 1 base; junction bases not matched to a gene: 2. The CDR3 is 13 residues long. CDR1 is SGHRS and CDR2 is YFSETQ in the germline V gene. CDR3 nucleotides: TGCGCCAGCAGAACAGGGGCGAACACTGAAGCTTTCTTT. Translated: CASRTGANTEAFF.

This clone was detected only a few times. The chain is built from TRBV27 and TRBJ1-2; the match to TRBD1 covers 9 bases. The junction had 11 bases not matched to a gene; V was cut back by 8 bases and J by 7 bases. Germline assignment: CDR1 MNHEY and CDR2 SMNVEV (reference sequence). There are 14 residues in the CDR3. In DNA, the CDR3 is TGTGCCAGCGGCTTGAAACGACAGGGGGGTGGCTACACCTTC. It codes for CASGLKRQGGGYTF.